The 32 T cell receptor beta chains given below trace back to one sample, sequenced in a study of post-analysis software for immune sequencing data. The authors incorporated unique molecular identifiers into the TCR beta cDNA libraries. MiXCR, run by TCRdb on the PCR reads, gives a single entry per CDR3 protein. Of approximately 730,000 distinct CDR3 sequences in the sample, just under 30% were seen once. Antigen specificity for these receptors is unknown. General study findings and limits: Patients showed TRBV5-6, TRBV5-1 and TRBV20-1 among 4 or 5 TRBV segments more frequent than in controls.

The sequencing sample was made of blood. These TCRs come from a girl between 5 and 17 years old with multiple sclerosis.

This clonotype was seen only once. The chain joins TRBV2 to TRBJ1-4; D possibly corresponds to TRBD1 (6 bases). Germline CDR1 SNHLY, CDR2 FYNNEI. There are 17 residues in the CDR3. Between the trimmed V and J ends, which lost 4 bases and 2 bases, there was a span of 17 bases. The CDR3 loop is CASSGSAPGATNEKLFF. The CDR3 bases are TGTGCCAGCAGTGGTAGCGCCCCAGGGGCGACTAATGAAAAACTGTTTTTT.

This clonotype was detected a few times. The chain combines TRBV14 with TRBJ2-5, with D perhaps TRBD2 (6 bases). This CDR3 contains 21 residues. The V end lost 0 bases, the J end lost 1 base, and 27 bases lay between the germline ends. Looked up from germline, CDR1 is SGHDN and CDR2 is FVKESK. The DNA for the CDR3 is TGTGCCAGCAGCCAAGAACGGCGGGACCTTAACCCCCGACGGGGCCAAGAGACCCAGTACTTC. As protein: CASSQERRDLNPRRGQETQYF.

The CDR3 sequence: CSALQDYEQYF. The CDR3 DNA is TGCAGTGCTCTTCAGGACTACGAGCAGTACTTC. This chain uses TRBV20-1 with TRBJ2-5; D call uncertain. The end of the DNA is better explained by TRBJ2-7, so the J call may be wrong. The CDR3 runs to 11 residues. Germline V gene data show CDR1 as DFQATT and CDR2 as SNEGSKA (reference sequence).

The chain links TRBV5-1 to TRBJ2-7; 7 bases align to TRBD1. The CDR3 is 15 residues long. Germline assignment: CDR1 SGHRS and CDR2 YFSETQ. V was pared by 0 bases and J by 7 bases, with 10 bases of the junction left unmatched. The CDR3 sequence is CASSLDGTDLREQYF. The CDR3 DNA reads as TGCGCCAGCAGCTTGGATGGGACAGACCTGAGGGAGCAGTACTTC.

The rearrangement uses TRBV11-2 and TRBJ2-3; 9 bases are a match to TRBD1. CDR1 SGHAT and CDR2 FQNNGV come from the germline V gene. The CDR3 contains 17 residues. Germline trimming cut 1 base from V and 1 base from J; bases unmatched to any gene: 6. CDR3 loop: CASSLAPRTGGTDTQYF. The CDR3 region has the DNA TGTGCCAGCAGCTTAGCCCCGCGGACAGGGGGCACAGATACGCAGTATTTT.

The sample holds many counts of this clonotype. This chain links TRBV6-1 with TRBJ2-7; D remains unclear. CDR1 and CDR2 from the germline V gene are MNHNS and SASEGT. The CDR3 has 17 residues. Trimming removed 6 bases from V and 2 bases from J, with 23 bases in between. The CDR3 bases are TGTGCCAGCAGACCTACCCCAACGAGGCAGCTTACCTACGAGCAGTACTTC. Amino acid sequence: CASRPTPTRQLTYEQYF.

The chain has TRBV4-3 and TRBJ2-7; D perhaps matches TRBD2 (6 bases). The CDR3 sequence is 16 residues long. In germline, CDR1 is LGHNA, CDR2 YSLEER. Deletions cut 0 bases from V and 2 bases from J, with 14 bases between. The CDR3 loop reads CASSQDLDGLTYEQYF. For the CDR3, the DNA is TGCGCCAGCAGCCAAGACCTGGACGGACTAACCTACGAGCAGTACTTC.

The V and J genes are TRBV7-9 and TRBJ1-1, with 10 bases aligning to TRBD1. CDR1 SEHNR and CDR2 FQNEAQ come from the germline V gene (reference sequence). V trimming: 6 bases; J trimming: 0 bases; junction bases outside the gene matches: 10. The CDR3 consists of 17 residues. As DNA, the CDR3 is TGTGCCAGCAGGGACCCGACAGGGGGCGAGCTGAACACTGAAGCTTTCTTT. Translating gives CASRDPTGGELNTEAFF. The full variable domain, with the rest looked up from reference TRBV7-9 and TRBJ1-1, is DTGVSQNPRHKITKRGQNVTFRCDPISEHNRLYWYRQTLGQGPEFLTYFQNEAQLEKSRLLSDRFSAERPKGSFSTLEIQRTEQGDSAMYLCASRDPTGGELNTEAFFGQGTRLTVV.

The chain is built from TRBV7-9 and TRBJ2-1; D gene ambiguous. V shed 0 bases and J shed 7 bases, with 16 bases lying between them. From germline, CDR1 is SEHNR and CDR2 FQNEAQ (reference sequence). This CDR3 has 16 amino acids. The DNA for the CDR3 is TGTGCCAGCAGCTTAGCGCCGGAACGTTTTTGGAATGAGCAGTTCTTC. Protein product: CASSLAPERFWNEQFF.

This rearrangement joins TRBV7-9 to TRBJ1-4; D is unresolved. Deletions cut 1 base from V and 8 bases from J, with 14 bases between. CDR3 size: 15 residues. The germline V gene has CDR1 SEHNR and CDR2 FQNEAQ (reference sequence). The CDR3 nucleotides read TGTGCCAGCAGCTTAGATAAGGCGGTGGACGAAAAACTGTTTTTT. Amino acids: CASSLDKAVDEKLFF.

This clonotype was seen a few times. The rearrangement joins TRBV3-1 to TRBJ2-3; the D gene could be TRBD1 or TRBD2 (6 bases each). CDR1 and CDR2 from the germline V gene are LGHDT and YNNKEL (reference sequence). Trimming pared 1 base from V and 8 bases from J, leaving 10 bases between. The CDR3 is 13 residues long. Written as DNA, the CDR3 is TGTGCCAGCAGCCAAGGGGGGGCAGCTACGCAGTATTTT. This gives the protein CASSQGGAATQYF.

This clonotype was counted many times. The chain combines TRBV28 with TRBJ2-7, with no clear D. Trimming took off 6 bases at V and 3 bases at J, with 9 bases between the two ends. Germline loops: CDR1 MDHEN, CDR2 SYDVKM. This CDR3 has 12 amino acids. The CDR3 spells CASSLGFYEQYF. The CDR3 nucleotides are TGTGCCAGCAGCTTAGGGTTCTACGAGCAGTACTTC.

The chain couples TRBV29-1 to TRBJ1-2; D possibly corresponds to TRBD1 (6 bases). This CDR3 region has 13 residues. The ends were cut back, 7 bases at V and 7 bases at J, with 19 bases in the middle. The germline V gene has CDR1 SQVTM and CDR2 ANQGSEA. The CDR3 coding sequence is TGCAGCGGAATCCGGGACACCCTTTCTGGCTACACCTTC. Translating it yields CSGIRDTLSGYTF. Using reference TRBV29-1 and TRBJ1-2 for the parts outside the CDR3, the full variable domain is SAVISQKPSRDICQRGTSLTIQCQVDSQVTMMFWYRQQPGQSLTLIATANQGSEATYESGFVIDKFPISRPNLTFSTLTVSNMSPEDSSIYLCSGIRDTLSGYTFGSGTRLTVV.

The chain has TRBV20-1 and TRBJ2-3; tentative D call: TRBD2 (6 bases). V was clipped by 6 bases and J by 1 base, with 17 bases between them. Germline lookup yields CDR1 DFQATT and CDR2 SNEGSKA (reference sequence). The CDR3 contains 15 residues. In nucleotides, the CDR3 is TGCAGTGCCAGATCTACTAGCCCGCGCACAGATACGCAGTATTTT. Its translation: CSARSTSPRTDTQYF.

This clonotype appeared a few times. The CDR3 DNA reads as TGTGCCATCAGTGGGGTGGGGGGGGCCTACAATGAGCAGTTCTTC. As protein: CAISGVGGAYNEQFF. This chain uses TRBV10-3 with TRBJ2-1; 7 bases fit TRBD2. V gave up 4 bases and J gave up 2 bases; unmatched junction bases: 5. The CDR3 is 15 amino acids. In germline, CDR1 is ENHRY, CDR2 SYGVKD.

This clonotype has just a few counts. The chain employs TRBV10-1 and TRBJ2-5; 10 nucleotides align to TRBD2. This CDR3 spans 14 amino acids. The V and J ends lost 7 bases and 2 bases, in that order; junction bases with no gene match: 4. The germline CDR1 and CDR2 sequences are WNHNN and SYGVQD (reference sequence). In DNA, the CDR3 is TGCGCCAGCACCAAACTAGCGGGACAAGAGACCCAGTACTTC. Encoded protein: CASTKLAGQETQYF.

The sample holds many counts of this clonotype. V and J are TRBV6-6 and TRBJ2-1, with 15 positions matching TRBD2. Germline V lookup: CDR1 MNHNY, CDR2 SVGAGI (reference sequence). CDR3 length: 16 residues. V gave up 5 bases and J gave up 6 bases; unmatched junction bases: 5. The CDR3 nucleotides are TGTGCCAGCAGTCCAGGGACTAGCGGGAGGCCCAATGAGCAGTTCTTC. It yields the protein CASSPGTSGRPNEQFF.

The table lists this clonotype with a few counts. V is TRBV9 and J is TRBJ2-5; the match to TRBD1 covers 9 bases. Germline values: CDR1 SGDLS, CDR2 YYNGEE. CDR3 length: 14 residues. The J segment lost 7 bases and the V segment lost 3 bases, leaving 7 bases of the junction unmatched. For the CDR3, the DNA is TGTGCCAGCAGCGGGGGGACAGGGAAGGGGACCCAGTACTTC. Translating it yields CASSGGTGKGTQYF.

The chain carries TRBV20-1 and TRBJ1-1; TRBD1 matches at 9 bases. This CDR3 spans 11 amino acids. Germline trimming cut 3 bases from V and 11 bases from J; bases unmatched to any gene: 4. CDR1 is DFQATT and CDR2 is SNEGSKA in the germline V gene (reference sequence). This CDR3 is CSARRDRDAFF. The CDR3 coding sequence is TGCAGTGCTAGGCGGGACAGGGACGCTTTCTTT.

The rearrangement links TRBV27 to TRBJ2-3; D might be TRBD1 (6 bases). CDR1 MNHEY and CDR2 SMNVEV come from the germline V gene (reference sequence). V was shortened by 6 bases and J by 2 bases, with 12 bases between the two germline ends. This CDR3 has 14 residues. CDR3 coding DNA: TGTGCCAGCAGGAGAGGGGGAGACACAGATACGCAGTATTTT. Amino acids: CASRRGGDTDTQYF.

The CDR3 sequence: CASSQDSWGQGDEKLFF. The CDR3 nucleotides are TGCGCCAGCAGCCAAGATAGCTGGGGACAGGGTGATGAAAAACTGTTTTTT. The chain links TRBV4-3 to TRBJ1-4; 9 bases map to TRBD1. The CDR3 length is 17 residues. The junction had 8 bases not matched to a gene; V was cut back by 0 bases and J by 6 bases. Germline V gives CDR1 LGHNA, CDR2 YSLEER.

This clonotype was detected only a few times. The chain employs TRBV6-6 and TRBJ1-1; perhaps TRBD1 as D (5 bases). V was pared by 2 bases and J by 6 bases, with 7 bases between. The CDR3 length is 12 residues. Germline CDR1 MNHNY, CDR2 SVGAGI (reference sequence). The CDR3 sequence: CASSYGGAEAFF. The CDR3 DNA reads TGTGCCAGCAGTTACGGGGGAGCTGAAGCTTTCTTT.

The V call is TRBV12-3 or TRBV12-4, the J call TRBJ1-5, with D tentatively TRBD1 (6 bases). This CDR3 has 12 residues. V shed 6 bases and J shed 13 bases, with 16 bases lying between them. Here the CDR3 reads CASSPRRDKQHF. The CDR3 bases are TGTGCCAGCAGCCCACGCCGGGACAAACAGCATTTT.

There are a few counts of this clonotype. The chain is built from TRBV20-1 and TRBJ2-7; 9 nucleotides agree with TRBD2. V shed 1 base, J shed 5 bases, and the junction held 6 bases outside the gene matches. The CDR3 is 14 residues long. Germline V gene lookup returns CDR1 DFQATT and CDR2 SNEGSKA (reference sequence). For the CDR3, the DNA is TGCAGTGCTAGAGGGCGGGGGGGCTTCCACGAGCAGTACTTC. This sequence encodes CSARGRGGFHEQYF.

The genes are TRBV3-1 and TRBJ1-2; D remains unclear. Trimming removed 2 bases from V and 4 bases from J, with 11 bases in between. This CDR3 has 14 residues. From germline, CDR1 is LGHDT and CDR2 YNNKEL (reference sequence). Written as DNA, the CDR3 is TGTGCCAGCAGCCAAACCTGGACGGGCTATGGCTACACCTTC. It yields the protein CASSQTWTGYGYTF.

This clonotype was seen a single time. In DNA form, the CDR3 reads TGTGCCACCAGTGATTTGATGGCGGGAGGGACAGATACGCAGTATTTT. Its protein product is CATSDLMAGGTDTQYF. The genes are TRBV24-1 and TRBJ2-3; TRBD2 matches 9 bases. The V segment lost 0 bases and the J segment 3 bases; nucleotides outside the gene matches: 3. The CDR3 runs 16 residues. The germline CDR1 and CDR2 sequences are KGHDR and SFDVKD.

V gene TRBV28 combines with J gene TRBJ2-1, with TRBD2 identical over 11 bases. The CDR3 contains 14 residues. Germline V gene data show CDR1 as MDHEN and CDR2 as SYDVKM. V dropped 3 bases and J dropped 8; count of bases not matched to a gene: 3. DNA for the CDR3: TGTGCCAGCAGTTTGACTAGCGGGGAGGATGAGCAGTTCTTC. Protein: CASSLTSGEDEQFF.

This clonotype was recorded a few times. This chain connects TRBV20-1 to TRBJ2-1; 7 bases match TRBD2. CDR1 is DFQATT and CDR2 is SNEGSKA in the germline V gene (reference sequence). The CDR3 extends over 15 amino acids. V shed 0 bases and J 8 bases; nucleotides not matched to a gene: 10. The CDR3 spells CSARDGRETLDEQFF. The CDR3 nucleotides read TGCAGTGCTAGAGATGGGAGGGAGACCCTCGATGAGCAGTTCTTC.

The genes are TRBV6-5 and TRBJ1-5; D gene unclear. The CDR3 totals 11 residues. The V end lost 8 bases, the J end lost 6 bases, and 8 bases lay between the germline ends. Germline V gene lookup returns CDR1 MNHEY and CDR2 SVGAGI. The CDR3 sequence is CASGNIQPQHF. CDR3 DNA sequence: TGTGCCAGCGGAAATATTCAGCCCCAGCATTTT.

This clonotype was seen only a few times. This chain links TRBV6-5 with TRBJ2-1, with 7 bases identical to TRBD2. This CDR3 region has 15 residues. The V segment lost 3 bases and the J segment 5 bases; nucleotides outside the gene matches: 7. The germline V gene encodes CDR1 MNHEY and CDR2 SVGAGI. CDR3 bases: TGTGCCAGCAGTTATTGGCTAAGCGGGGACAATGAGCAGTTCTTC. Translated: CASSYWLSGDNEQFF.

The genes are TRBV9 and TRBJ2-1; D remains ambiguous. Germline values: CDR1 SGDLS, CDR2 YYNGEE. Trimming shortened V by 2 bases and J by 2 bases, and 11 bases separated the two germline ends. This CDR3 region has 15 residues. The CDR3 nucleotides read TGTGCCAGCAGCGTGGATAGTGGGACCTACAATGAGCAGTTCTTC. It codes for CASSVDSGTYNEQFF.

The chain uses TRBV2 and TRBJ2-5; a weak D match, TRBD2 (5 bases). V dropped 6 bases and J dropped 4 bases, with 9 bases sitting between them. CDR1 and CDR2 from the germline V gene are SNHLY and FYNNEI. The CDR3 spans 12 residues. The CDR3 DNA is TGTGCCAGCAGGGAGGTGAGAGAGACCCAGTACTTC. Translation gives CASREVRETQYF.